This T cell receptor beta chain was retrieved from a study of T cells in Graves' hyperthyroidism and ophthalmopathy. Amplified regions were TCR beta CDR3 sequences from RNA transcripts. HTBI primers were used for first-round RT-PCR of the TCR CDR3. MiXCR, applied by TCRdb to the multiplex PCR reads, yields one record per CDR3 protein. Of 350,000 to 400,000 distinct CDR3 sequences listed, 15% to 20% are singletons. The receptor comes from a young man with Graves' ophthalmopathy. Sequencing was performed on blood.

This CDR3 is CASSTTSGGDEQFF. CDR3 coding DNA: TGCGCCAGCAGCACAACTAGCGGGGGGGATGAGCAGTTCTTC. The chain uses TRBV5-1 and TRBJ2-1; TRBD2 agrees at 13 bases. V trimming: 4 bases; J trimming: 8 bases; junction bases outside the gene matches: 3. The CDR3 runs to 14 residues. CDR1 and CDR2 (germline): SGHRS, YFSETQ.